A selection of T cell receptor beta chains follows, all from one sample in a study of tumor and adjacent non-tumor tissue in lung cancer. Using its own MiXCR run on the multiplex PCR reads, TCRdb lists one record per CDR3 protein. The sample carries 55,000 to 70,000 distinct CDR3 sequences, just under 60% recorded once. The sample taken for sequencing was lung tumor tissue. These receptor sequences come from a man aged 45-65 years with non-small cell lung cancer. CDR3s include the opening cysteine and the closing phenylalanine or tryptophan. Fields, in order: CDR3 DNA, CDR3 protein, D gene, clone size, V gene, J gene. D genes are given only for firm matches. Size tells how often a clone was seen (once, few, many) or the class of an expanded clone, and some rows leave it out.

cdr3_nt: TGTCTTAGTCGTGGGGGACCTTCGACCTATGAGCAGTTCTTC
cdr3_aa: CLSRGGPSTYEQFF
d_call: -
clone_size: -
v_call: TRBV28
j_call: TRBJ2-1

cdr3_nt: TGTGCCAGCAGCATCGGGACTAGCGGGGGGTGGACAGATACGCAGTATTTT
cdr3_aa: CASSIGTSGGWTDTQYF
d_call: TRBD2
clone_size: many
v_call: TRBV11-3
j_call: TRBJ2-3

cdr3_nt: TGTGCCAGCAGTTACCCAGGGATGAGCTCCTACGAGCAGTACTTC
cdr3_aa: CASSYPGMSSYEQYF
d_call: -
clone_size: many
v_call: TRBV6-6
j_call: TRBJ2-7

cdr3_nt: TGTGTCATCAGTGCGTCAGCCTACGAGGAGTACTTC
cdr3_aa: CVISASAYEEYF
d_call: -
clone_size: once
v_call: TRBV10-3
j_call: TRBJ2-7

cdr3_nt: TGCGCCAGCAGCAGAATCCCGCGGGGGCAGTTCTTC
cdr3_aa: CASSRIPRGQFF
d_call: -
clone_size: once
v_call: TRBV28
j_call: TRBJ2-1

cdr3_nt: TGCAGCGTTGTAAGACGGACAAGAAAGTACGAGCAGTACTTC
cdr3_aa: CSVVRRTRKYEQYF
d_call: -
clone_size: few
v_call: TRBV29-1
j_call: TRBJ2-7

cdr3_nt: TGTGCCAGCAGCAGGCACACTGAAGCTTTCTTT
cdr3_aa: CASSRHTEAFF
d_call: -
clone_size: many
v_call: TRBV13
j_call: TRBJ1-1

cdr3_nt: TGTGCCAGCAGTTTAACGATGAGAAGGGGTGATCAGCCCCAGCATTTT
cdr3_aa: CASSLTMRRGDQPQHF
d_call: -
clone_size: -
v_call: TRBV28
j_call: TRBJ1-5

cdr3_nt: TGTGCCAGCAGCCTAGCCGGCGCGGACGAGCAGTACTTC
cdr3_aa: CASSLAGADEQYF
d_call: -
clone_size: few
v_call: TRBV7-9
j_call: TRBJ2-7

cdr3_nt: TGTGCCAGCATCTTAGAAGGATTAGCTTTGTACAATGAGCAGTTTTTC
cdr3_aa: CASILEGLALYNEQFF
d_call: -
clone_size: -
v_call: TRBV11-2
j_call: TRBJ2-1

cdr3_nt: TGTGCCAGCAGCGGATCTCGGTTCGAGCAGTACTTC
cdr3_aa: CASSGSRFEQYF
d_call: -
clone_size: -
v_call: TRBV27
j_call: TRBJ2-7

cdr3_nt: TGCGGCGTTGGTGTGGAAGGCATTCAGTACTTC
cdr3_aa: CGVGVEGIQYF
d_call: -
clone_size: -
v_call: TRBV29-1
j_call: TRBJ2-4

cdr3_nt: TGCAGCGACCCCGGGACAGGGGGCAAAAACATTCAGTACTTC
cdr3_aa: CSDPGTGGKNIQYF
d_call: TRBD1
clone_size: -
v_call: TRBV29-1
j_call: TRBJ2-4

cdr3_nt: TGCGGCCTCGGTTGGAATACGCAGTATTTT
cdr3_aa: CGLGWNTQYF
d_call: -
clone_size: -
v_call: TRBV29-1
j_call: TRBJ2-3

cdr3_nt: TGTGTCAGCATCGTGGAGAGGAGAGAGACCCAGTACTTC
cdr3_aa: CVSIVERRETQYF
d_call: -
clone_size: -
v_call: TRBV6-2/TRBV6-3
j_call: TRBJ2-5

cdr3_nt: TGTGTCAGCACTGATAGCAGAAGCTCCTACAGTGTGCAGTTCTTC
cdr3_aa: CVSTDSRSSYSVQFF
d_call: -
clone_size: -
v_call: TRBV12-3/TRBV12-4
j_call: TRBJ2-1